This entry features one T cell receptor (beta chain) sequence. Its antigen target is currently unknown. It has no much larger one-base neighbor in the sample; base qualities were not kept. The immunoSEQ Assay was the method used to sequence TCRbeta CDR3 regions. After extraction, genomic DNA underwent amplification by bias-controlled multiplex PCR, followed by high-throughput sequencing. As for how the authors treated the data: To quantify the absolute abundance of every unique TCRbeta CDR3 region, sequences were collapsed and filtered. T cell fraction was estimated by normalization of TCRbeta template counts to usable DNA, with usable DNA being measured through amplification of reference genes present in all nucleated cells. Repertoire TCRs were annotated as SARS-CoV-2-specific when V gene, CDR3 amino acid sequence and J gene were exactly matched to a known reactive TCR set. The reference SARS-CoV-2 TCR set came from MIRA and was filtered for enrichment in COVID-19-positive ImmuneCODE repertoires, removing public or cross-reactive TCRs. Drawing on the MIRA antigens, annotated TCRs were analysed further at the level of specific ORF or position within ORF. Breadth was defined as annotated unique rearrangements over total unique productive rearrangements; depth was the summed frequency of those rearrangements. Two-sided Wilcoxon rank-sum tests were used to compare TCR breadth between groups. Here the immuneACCESS table is served through TCRdb, limited to in-frame sequences with V and J called. Missing clones are a known gap in these copies; in checked studies unresolved V genes cover under half, and the rest lacks a known reason. V and J calls and clone size follow that table, whereas D and trimming were derived from the DNA. The sample table lists fewer than 400,000 clones, 80% to 90% of them with a count of one. 3% to 4.5% of the sample is taken by the ten largest.

This record belongs to a study of Ad26.COV2.S vaccination and SARS-CoV-2 variants (dated by TCRdb to the early 2020s). Looking at the study overall: Donors in the vaccine arm were drawn from COV1001, a multicentre, randomized, double-blind, placebo-controlled phase I-IIa trial testing Ad26.COV2.S in healthy adults. TCRbeta repertoire sequencing was used to assess the specificity and breadth of SARS-CoV-2-reactive T cell receptors after Ad26.COV2.S vaccination. Throughout the experiments and outcome assessment, investigators stayed blinded to trial group allocation. Dosing of Ad26.COV2.S was intramuscular, at either 5x10^10 or 1x10^11 viral particles, delivered as one shot or as two shots spaced 56 days apart. A total of some 30 samples were included in the TCR-sequenced set, comprising 19 Ad26.COV2.S vaccine recipients, 5 placebo recipients and 8 SARS-CoV-2 convalescent individuals. Trial participants were randomized into five groups of five: low-dose or high-dose Ad26.COV2.S given once or twice, or placebo on both occasions. Broad study findings and their caveats: After vaccination, spike-specific CD8+ and CD4+ T cell responses were reported to show substantial breadth. The study was not powered for comparison of responses between vaccine doses or regimens. Spike-specific TCR breadth was higher in Ad26.COV2.S recipients than in placebo recipients (P = 0.0014). Comparable non-spike TCR breadth was observed between vaccine and placebo recipients, consistent with only spike being contained in the vaccine. It was noted by the authors that total T cell responses may have been underestimated by the TCR breadth and depth analyses.

The sample's treatment or condition label is to be understood as: over 15 received Ad26.COV2.S at low or high dose, single or two shots; about 5 received placebo; per-sample allocation not given. For vaccine and placebo recipients, the sequenced repertoires came from samples collected on day 63 after the first injection. Between 29 July and 7 August 2020, Cohort 1b enrolled 25 adults aged 18-55 years at one site in Boston, USA. Ad26.COV2.S was a replication-incompetent adenovirus type 26 vector expressing a prefusion-stabilized SARS-CoV-2 spike protein from the original Wuhan strain. From the germline V gene, CDR1 is MGHRA and CDR2 is YSYEKL. Spanning cysteine to phenylalanine, the CDR3 consists of 14 amino acids. Only the CDR3 portion is preserved as DNA: 42 bases, with reading frame beginning at the first base. V trim: 6 bases; J trim: 3 bases; unmatched bases: 4.

The rearrangement combines TRBV4-1 with TRBJ2-3; TRBD1 matches 9 bases in the middle. The specimen comprised peripheral blood, sampled in a trial of Ad26.COV2.S vaccine versus placebo. The clonotype originates from a person between 18 and 60 years old who received the Ad26.COV2.S COVID-19 vaccine or a placebo. The bases are TGCGCCAGCAGTCAACAGGGGGCAACAGATACGCAGTATTTT. Its protein product is CASSQQGATDTQYF.